Listed below are T cell receptor beta chains from one sample, sequenced in a study of blood T cell repertoires in COVID-19. Generated by immunoSEQ multiplex PCR, the TCRdb table keeps only in-frame clones and is missing some. The table lists about 170,000 clones, around 90% of them singletons, with roughly 25% in the top ten. Sequencing used peripheral blood. The receptors were sampled from a man aged 55-75 years with acute or convalescent COVID-19. Both conserved end residues are part of each CDR3. D genes are given only for firm matches. Size is omitted from some rows. Given values are once, few, many or a class for expanded clones.

v_gene	d_gene	abundance	j_gene	CDR3aa	CDR3nt
TRBV30	TRBD1	once	TRBJ1-2	CAWLRQGNKDYGYTF	TGTGCCTGGCTACGACAGGGGAATAAAGACTATGGCTACACCTTC
TRBV27	-	-	TRBJ1-1	CASSLSEVNSEAFF	TGTGCCAGCAGTTTATCCGAAGTGAATAGTGAAGCTTTCTTT
TRBV29-1	-	-	TRBJ1-2	CSVERLGGLGYGYTF	TGCAGCGTTGAACGGTTGGGGGGGCTCGGCTATGGCTACACCTTC
TRBV19	-	-	TRBJ1-3	CASKVWSRGEAGNTIYF	TGTGCCAGTAAAGTGTGGTCCCGGGGAGAAGCTGGAAACACCATATATTTT
TRBV6-1	TRBD2	-	TRBJ2-3	CASSEALAGGDTQYF	TGTGCCAGCAGTGAAGCACTAGCGGGGGGAGATACGCAGTATTTT
TRBV5-5	-	few	TRBJ1-2	CASSLSTGGYTF	TGTGCCAGCAGCTTGAGTACGGGTGGCTACACCTTC
TRBV5-1	TRBD1	-	TRBJ1-1	CASSLGGGSVAFF	TGCGCCAGCAGCTTGGGAGGGGGCAGCGTGGCTTTCTTT
TRBV5-1	-	-	TRBJ2-3	CASSVLSAGSGDTQYF	TGCGCCAGCAGTGTTCTATCGGCGGGTTCGGGGGATACGCAGTATTTT
TRBV12-5	TRBD1	once	TRBJ1-4	CASGLVVGQGATNEKLFF	TGTGCTAGTGGTTTGGTAGTCGGGCAGGGGGCAACTAATGAAAAACTGTTTTTT
TRBV25-1	TRBD2	-	TRBJ2-2	CASRQAGGPAGELFF	TGTGCCAGTAGGCAAGCGGGAGGGCCCGCCGGGGAGCTGTTTTTT
TRBV19	TRBD1	once	TRBJ2-7	CASRSTRQGLSSYEQYF	TGTGCCAGTAGATCAACCCGACAGGGCCTAAGCTCCTACGAGCAGTACTTC
TRBV9	-	-	TRBJ2-1	CASSPRQFSYNEQFF	TGTGCCAGCAGCCCACGACAGTTCTCCTACAATGAGCAGTTCTTC
TRBV3-1/TRBV3-2	-	-	TRBJ1-1	CASSQRGGGDTEAFF	TGTGCCAGCAGCCAAAGGGGAGGGGGGGACACTGAAGCTTTCTTT
TRBV30	-	-	TRBJ2-1	CAWSAGSSSYNEQFF	TGTGCCTGGAGTGCTGGTTCGAGCTCCTACAATGAGCAGTTCTTC
TRBV24-1	TRBD2	-	TRBJ2-1	CATSDFGAGGPNEQFF	TGTGCCACCAGTGATTTCGGAGCGGGAGGGCCAAATGAGCAGTTCTTC
TRBV6-5	-	-	TRBJ2-7	CASSYGAHEQYF	TGTGCCAGCAGTTACGGGGCCCACGAGCAGTACTTC
TRBV29-1	-	-	TRBJ2-5	CSVQKGAQYF	TGCAGCGTTCAAAAGGGGGCCCAGTACTTC
TRBV7-6	-	-	TRBJ2-1	CASSLVMGRDEQFF	TGTGCCAGCAGCTTAGTGATGGGCCGCGATGAGCAGTTCTTC
TRBV5-1	-	-	TRBJ2-1	CASTPSGAVGNEQFF	TGCGCCAGCACCCCATCGGGAGCGGTTGGCAATGAGCAGTTCTTC
TRBV19	TRBD1	-	TRBJ1-5	CASSSGDRVNQPQHF	TGTGCCAGTAGTAGTGGGGACAGGGTCAATCAGCCCCAGCATTTT
TRBV7-3	TRBD2	once	TRBJ2-1	CASSLSLAGRNEQFF	TGTGCCAGCAGCTTATCCCTAGCGGGACGCAACGAGCAGTTCTTC
TRBV24-1	TRBD1	-	TRBJ1-1	CATSDWTGIEAFF	TGTGCCACCAGTGACTGGACAGGGATTGAAGCTTTCTTT
TRBV5-1	TRBD1	-	TRBJ2-2	CASSFTTGTTGELFF	TGCGCCAGCAGCTTCACGACAGGGACCACCGGGGAGCTGTTTTTT
TRBV2	TRBD2	-	TRBJ2-1	CASKSASGFQEQFF	TGTGCCAGCAAGTCGGCTAGCGGGTTTCAAGAGCAGTTCTTC
TRBV7-3	-	-	TRBJ1-1	CASSLTSGPTEAFF	TGTGCCAGCAGCTTAACGAGCGGACCCACTGAAGCTTTCTTT
TRBV7-9	-	-	TRBJ2-1	CASRAEAAQFF	TGTGCCAGCAGGGCAGAGGCTGCGCAGTTCTTC
TRBV18	TRBD1	once	TRBJ1-2	CASSPGTDYGYTF	TGTGCCAGCTCACCGGGGACAGACTATGGCTACACCTTC
TRBV15	-	-	TRBJ1-5	CATSSGQGRSQPQHF	TGTGCCACCAGCAGTGGCCAGGGGAGAAGTCAGCCCCAGCATTTT
TRBV7-9	TRBD2	-	TRBJ2-7	CASSLVPGLAGNEQYF	TGTGCCAGCAGCTTAGTGCCGGGACTAGCGGGAAACGAGCAGTACTTC
TRBV9	TRBD2	-	TRBJ2-3	CASSPRSSGRTDTQYF	TGTGCCAGCAGCCCCCGTTCTAGCGGGAGAACAGATACGCAGTATTTT
TRBV28	TRBD1	-	TRBJ1-5	CASSFGQGAGNQPQHF	TGTGCCAGCAGTTTCGGACAGGGGGCCGGCAATCAGCCCCAGCATTTT
TRBV5-1	TRBD1	-	TRBJ1-5	CASSLTGDRSQPQHF	TGCGCCAGCAGCTTGACAGGGGATAGAAGTCAGCCCCAGCATTTT
TRBV28	-	-	TRBJ2-1	CASSSQDWRNNEQFF	TGTGCCAGCAGTTCTCAAGACTGGCGGAACAATGAGCAGTTCTTC